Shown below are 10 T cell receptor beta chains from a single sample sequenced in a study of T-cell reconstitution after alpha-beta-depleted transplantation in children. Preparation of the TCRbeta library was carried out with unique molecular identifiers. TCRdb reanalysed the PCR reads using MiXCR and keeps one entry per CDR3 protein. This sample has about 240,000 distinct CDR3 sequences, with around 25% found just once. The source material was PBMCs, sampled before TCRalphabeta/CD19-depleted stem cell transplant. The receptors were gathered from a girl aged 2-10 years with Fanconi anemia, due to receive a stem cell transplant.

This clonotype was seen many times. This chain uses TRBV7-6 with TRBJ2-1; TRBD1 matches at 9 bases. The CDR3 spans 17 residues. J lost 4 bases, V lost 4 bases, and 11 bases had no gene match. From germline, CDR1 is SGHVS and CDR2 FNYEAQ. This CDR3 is CASSSATGTGSYNEQFF. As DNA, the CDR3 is TGTGCCAGCAGCTCAGCCACCGGGACAGGGTCATACAATGAGCAGTTCTTC.

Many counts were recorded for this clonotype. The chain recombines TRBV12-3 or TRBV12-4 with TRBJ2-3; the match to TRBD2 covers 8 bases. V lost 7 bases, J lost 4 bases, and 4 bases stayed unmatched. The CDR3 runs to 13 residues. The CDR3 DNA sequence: TGTGCCAGCACCGGGGGGGCCCCAGATACGCAGTATTTT. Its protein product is CASTGGAPDTQYF.

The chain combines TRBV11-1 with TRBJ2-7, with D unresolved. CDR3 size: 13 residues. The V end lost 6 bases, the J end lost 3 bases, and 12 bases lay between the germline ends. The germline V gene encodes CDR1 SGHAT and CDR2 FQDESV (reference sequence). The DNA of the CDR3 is TGTGCCAGCAGTGTGGGCACCTTCTACGAGCAGTACTTC. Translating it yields CASSVGTFYEQYF.

CDR3 coding DNA: TGTGCCAGCAGCGTAGGACTAGCGGGAGGCGTCCCCTCCTACAATGAGCAGTTCTTC. It specifies CASSVGLAGGVPSYNEQFF. This chain links TRBV9 with TRBJ2-1; TRBD2 matches 13 bases. The CDR3 length is 19 residues. CDR1 and CDR2 from the germline V gene are SGDLS and YYNGEE. V gave up 0 bases and J gave up 0 bases; unmatched junction bases: 6. Using reference TRBV9 and TRBJ2-1 for the parts outside the CDR3, the full variable domain is DSGVTQTPKHLITATGQRVTLRCSPRSGDLSVYWYQQSLDQGLQFLIQYYNGEERAKGNILERFSAQQFPDLHSELNLSSLELGDSALYFCASSVGLAGGVPSYNEQFFGPGTRLTVL.

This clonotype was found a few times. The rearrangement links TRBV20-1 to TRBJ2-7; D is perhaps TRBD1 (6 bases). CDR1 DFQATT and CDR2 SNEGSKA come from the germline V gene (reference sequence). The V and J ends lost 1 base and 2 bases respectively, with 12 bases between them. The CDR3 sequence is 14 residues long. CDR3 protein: CSARGPTGTYEQYF. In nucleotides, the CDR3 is TGCAGTGCTAGAGGGCCTACAGGGACCTACGAGCAGTACTTC.

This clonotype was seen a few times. The CDR3 nucleotides are TGTGCCAGCAGCCCTACCTGGAGCTCCTATAATTCACCCCTCCACTTT. Amino acid sequence: CASSPTWSSYNSPLHF. J is TRBJ1-6 and V is TRBV6-1; D is ambiguous. Trimming took off 6 bases at V and 0 bases at J, with 12 bases between the two ends. The CDR3 loop spans 16 amino acids. CDR1 and CDR2 from the germline V gene are MNHNS and SASEGT.

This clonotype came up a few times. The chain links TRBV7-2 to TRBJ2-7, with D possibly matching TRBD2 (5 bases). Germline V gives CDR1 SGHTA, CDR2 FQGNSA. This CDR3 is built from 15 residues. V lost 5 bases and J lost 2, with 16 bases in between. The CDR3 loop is CASSLRVLAPYEQYF. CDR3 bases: TGTGCCAGCAGCCTCCGGGTCCTAGCCCCCTACGAGCAGTACTTC.

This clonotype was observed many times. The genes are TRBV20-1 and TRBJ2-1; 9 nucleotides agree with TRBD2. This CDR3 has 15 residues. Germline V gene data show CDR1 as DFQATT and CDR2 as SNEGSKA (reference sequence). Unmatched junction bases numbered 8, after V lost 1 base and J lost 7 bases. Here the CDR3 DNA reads TGCAGTGCTAGAGTTAGCGGGAGAGGGGAAAATGAGCAGTTCTTC. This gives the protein CSARVSGRGENEQFF.

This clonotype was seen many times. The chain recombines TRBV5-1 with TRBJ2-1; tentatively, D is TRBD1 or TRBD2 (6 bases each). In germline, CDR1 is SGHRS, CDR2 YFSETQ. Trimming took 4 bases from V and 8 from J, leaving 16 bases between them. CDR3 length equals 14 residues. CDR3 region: CASSVLAGDHEQFF. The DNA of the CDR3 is TGCGCCAGCAGCGTACTAGCAGGGGATCATGAGCAGTTCTTC.

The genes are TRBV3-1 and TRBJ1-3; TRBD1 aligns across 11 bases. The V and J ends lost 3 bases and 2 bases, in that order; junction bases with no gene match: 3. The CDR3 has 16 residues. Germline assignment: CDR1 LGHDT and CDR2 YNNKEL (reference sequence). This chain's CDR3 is CASSQSGQGAGNTIYF. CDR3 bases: TGTGCCAGCAGCCAGTCGGGACAGGGGGCTGGAAACACCATATATTTT.